One and the same sample provided the 5 T cell receptor beta chains below, sequenced in a study of cytomegalovirus exposure and HLA in healthy donors. The PCR made use of 60 Vbeta and 13 Jbeta primers. Generated by immunoSEQ multiplex PCR, the TCRdb table keeps only in-frame clones and is missing some. Of some 120,000 clones in the sample, about 10% are singletons; the top ten hold around 5%. The sample comprised PBMCs. The receptors stem from a young woman in good health and CMV-seropositive.

Only a few counts were recorded for this clone. This chain joins TRBV5-1 and TRBJ2-7; D might be TRBD1 (6 bases). The CDR3 contains 17 residues. Germline V gene lookup returns CDR1 SGHRS and CDR2 YFSETQ. The V and J ends lost 2 bases and 2 bases respectively, with 20 bases between them. Here the CDR3 DNA reads TGCGCCAGCAGCTTAATTCCCAGGGGTCCGACTGCCTACGAGCAGTACTTC. Its translation: CASSLIPRGPTAYEQYF.

This clone has only a few counts. This chain connects TRBV2 to TRBJ2-7, with 8 nucleotides matching TRBD1. CDR1 and CDR2 from the germline V gene are SNHLY and FYNNEI. There are 12 residues in the CDR3. Germline trimming cut 10 bases from V and 3 bases from J; bases unmatched to any gene: 5. CDR3 DNA sequence: TGTGCCACGACCGGGACAGGCTACGAGCAGTACTTC. Encoded protein: CATTGTGYEQYF.

There are many counts of this clone. The chain joins TRBV6-6 to TRBJ2-7; D perhaps matches TRBD1 (7 bases). The CDR3 length is 14 residues. V lost 4 bases to trimming and J lost 0 bases, with 10 bases between them. Germline loops: CDR1 MNHNY, CDR2 SVGAGI (reference sequence). The CDR3 here is CASSWGDSSYEQYF. The CDR3 nucleotides are TGTGCCAGCAGTTGGGGGGACAGCTCCTACGAGCAGTACTTC.

This clone was picked up a small number of times. The chain has TRBV2 and TRBJ2-7; D possibly corresponds to TRBD1 (6 bases). The germline gives CDR1 SNHLY, CDR2 FYNNEI. The CDR3 is made up of 15 amino acids. V lost 3 bases, J lost 2 bases, and 14 bases lay in between. The DNA of the CDR3 is TGTGCCAGCAGTGATGAAGGGGGTAAGGCCTACGAGCAGTACTTC. This sequence encodes CASSDEGGKAYEQYF.

The chain carries TRBV18 and TRBJ1-2; TRBD1 aligns across 7 bases. The CDR3 extends over 15 amino acids. Looked up from germline, CDR1 is KGHSH and CDR2 is LQKENI. Germline trimming cut 3 bases from V and 8 bases from J; bases unmatched to any gene: 12. The CDR3 here is CASSPGQDTGAGYTF. The DNA of the CDR3 is TGTGCCAGCTCACCGGGACAAGATACAGGGGCCGGCTACACCTTC.